A selection of T cell receptor beta chains follows, all from one sample in a study of T cells in Graves' hyperthyroidism and ophthalmopathy. TCRdb re-called the multiplex PCR reads with MiXCR, one entry per CDR3 protein. Seen here are some 550,000 distinct CDR3 sequences, less than 25% observed once, and the top ten hold roughly 29%. The sample was blood. The receptors derive from a man younger than 35 with Graves' hyperthyroidism. CDR3s include the opening cysteine and the closing phenylalanine or tryptophan. D genes are given only for firm matches. Clone size is shown for a subset of rows, as once, few, many or a class of expanded clone.

-	TRBV5-4	-	TRBJ2-3	CASSLALEGGRNQPQYF	TGTGCCAGCAGCTTGGCCTTGGAAGGGGGACGCAATCAGCCCCAGTATTTT
-	TRBV12-3/TRBV12-4	many	TRBJ1-1	CASSLIGGTEAFF	TGTGCCAGCAGTTTAATAGGGGGCACTGAAGCTTTCTTT
-	TRBV11-2	few	TRBJ2-6	CASSLDFSFVYSGANVLTF	TGTGCCAGCAGCTTAGATTTCAGTTTCGTATACTCTGGGGCCAACGTCCTGACTTTC
-	TRBV6-1	few	TRBJ1-6	CASSVDISLPLHF	TGTGCCAGCAGTGTGGACATATCGCTACCCCTCCACTTT
-	TRBV6-1	-	TRBJ2-7	CASMDATYEQYF	TGTGCCAGCATGGACGCGACCTACGAGCAGTACTTC
-	TRBV4-1	many	TRBJ1-3	CASSQDGNSGNTIYF	TGCGCCAGCAGCCAAGACGGCAACTCTGGAAACACCATATATTTT
TRBD1	TRBV2	many	TRBJ1-2	CASSEQTGAGYGYTF	TGTGCCAGCAGTGAGCAGACAGGGGCCGGCTATGGCTACACCTTC
-	TRBV4-2	many	TRBJ2-7	CASSPAAQGVSYEQYF	TGTGCCAGCAGCCCCGCGGCACAGGGCGTTTCCTACGAGCAGTACTTC
-	TRBV3-1	-	TRBJ1-2	CASSLKGFANYGYTF	TGTGCCAGCAGCCTGAAGGGATTTGCCAACTATGGCTACACCTTC
-	TRBV12-3/TRBV12-4	-	TRBJ1-2	CASSFGISYGYTF	TGTGCCAGCAGTTTCGGGATTAGCTATGGCTACACCTTC
TRBD2	TRBV28	many	TRBJ2-5	CASSARTSGGARTQYF	TGTGCCAGCAGTGCACGGACTAGCGGGGGGGCTAGGACCCAGTACTTC
-	TRBV7-9	-	TRBJ2-7	CASSPKRGSYDQYF	TGTGCCAGCAGCCCAAAGAGAGGGTCCTACGATCAGTACTTC
-	TRBV24-1	many	TRBJ2-5	CATSDPGKGREETQYF	TGTGCCACCAGTGACCCGGGGAAGGGGCGGGAAGAGACCCAGTACTTC
TRBD1	TRBV5-1	many	TRBJ1-1	CASSPGTGENTEAFF	TGCGCCAGCAGCCCTGGGACAGGGGAGAACACTGAAGCTTTCTTT
-	TRBV12-3/TRBV12-4	many	TRBJ1-5	CASSDREEPRQPQHF	TGTGCCAGCAGCGACCGCGAGGAGCCACGGCAGCCCCAGCATTTT
-	TRBV6-5	many	TRBJ2-5	CASSLQERETQYF	TGTGCCAGCAGTCTACAGGAAAGGGAGACCCAGTACTTC
-	TRBV6-1	once	TRBJ2-5	CASSEPGHQETQYF	TGTGCCAGCAGTGAACCGGGACACCAAGAGACCCAGTACTTC
TRBD2	TRBV28	many	TRBJ2-5	CASRPGGGETQYF	TGTGCCAGCAGGCCCGGGGGGGGAGAGACCCAGTACTTC
TRBD1	TRBV6-1	-	TRBJ1-2	CATRLGTGPGEGYTF	TGTGCCACCCGCCTGGGGACAGGGCCTGGCGAGGGCTACACCTTC
-	TRBV2	many	TRBJ1-2	CASRAQGYGYTF	TGTGCCAGCAGAGCTCAGGGGTATGGCTACACCTTC
TRBD2	TRBV9	-	TRBJ2-5	CASSVVASGGAGEETQYF	TGTGCCAGCAGCGTAGTGGCTAGCGGGGGGGCGGGTGAGGAGACCCAGTACTTC
-	TRBV20-1	-	TRBJ2-5	CSARSKSRGQWQETQYF	TGCAGTGCTCGGTCCAAATCCCGGGGTCAGTGGCAAGAGACCCAGTACTTC